The 8 T cell receptor beta chains below come from one sample, sequenced in a study of cytomegalovirus exposure and HLA in healthy donors. PCR used 60 Vbeta primers and 13 Jbeta primers. The table came from immunoSEQ multiplex PCR; TCRdb's copy has only in-frame clones and leaves some out. This sample has some 140,000 clones, with approximately 78% found just once. Sequenced: PBMCs. Source of these receptors: a woman aged 50 to 60 in good health and CMV-seropositive.

The chain combines TRBV5-1 with TRBJ2-7; possibly TRBD1 for D (5 bases). The V gene's germline CDR1 is SGHRS and CDR2 YFSETQ. V was trimmed by 0 bases and J by 6 bases, leaving 16 bases between them. This CDR3 contains 15 residues. This CDR3 reads CASSLDPHGQGEQYF. The CDR3 region has the DNA TGCGCCAGCAGCTTGGACCCACATGGTCAGGGCGAGCAGTACTTC.

V and J are TRBV6-5 and TRBJ1-6, with 9 bases that match TRBD1. CDR3 size: 16 residues. Unmatched junction bases numbered 8, after V lost 1 base and J lost 10 bases. CDR1 is MNHEY, CDR2 SVGAGI, per germline. CDR3 amino acids: CASSYWGQGLRSPLHF. As DNA, the CDR3 is TGTGCCAGCAGTTACTGGGGACAGGGCTTACGGTCACCCCTCCACTTT.

The rearrangement uses TRBV7-2 and TRBJ1-2; perhaps TRBD1 as D (5 bases). Germline-derived CDR1 and CDR2 are SGHTA and FQGNSA. V was cut by 1 base and J by 3 bases, with 9 bases left in between. CDR3 length: 14 amino acids. CDR3 sequence reads: CASSLVQGDYGYTF. In DNA, the CDR3 is TGTGCCAGCAGCTTAGTCCAGGGTGACTATGGCTACACCTTC.

CDR3 sequence reads: CASSLLHLGGRGEAFF. The CDR3 region has the DNA TGCGCCAGCAGCCTACTCCACCTAGGGGGGAGGGGGGAAGCTTTCTTT. V and J are TRBV4-1 and TRBJ1-1, with TRBD1 as a possible D gene (6 bases). Germline loops: CDR1 MGHRA, CDR2 YSYEKL. Trimming removed 4 bases from V and 8 bases from J, with 23 bases in between. There are 16 residues in the CDR3.

CDR3 nucleotides: TGTGCCAGCAGCTTGGGCGGCACGACCTTTGACGAGCAGTACTTC. Protein sequence: CASSLGGTTFDEQYF. V is TRBV5-4 and J is TRBJ2-7; D is ambiguous. The length of the CDR3 is 15 residues. From germline, CDR1 is SGHNT and CDR2 YYREEE (reference sequence). Trimming stripped 0 bases from V and 5 bases from J, with 15 bases between. Variable domain in full (rest from reference TRBV5-4 and TRBJ2-7): ETGVTQSPTHLIKTRGQQVTLRCSSQSGHNTVSWYQQALGQGPQFIFQYYREEENGRGNFPPRFSGLQFPNYSSELNVNALELDDSALYLCASSLGGTTFDEQYFGPGTRLTVT.

This chain connects TRBV27 to TRBJ1-5; TRBD1 is a possible D gene (5 bases). The CDR3 sequence is 15 residues long. Germline V gives CDR1 MNHEY, CDR2 SMNVEV (reference sequence). V lost 10 bases and J 5 bases, leaving 21 bases between the germline ends. CDR3 sequence reads: CATRIGGEGDQPQHF. The CDR3 DNA reads TGTGCCACCCGCATCGGGGGGGAAGGAGATCAGCCCCAGCATTTT.

V is TRBV2 and J is TRBJ2-7; a possible D gene is TRBD1 (6 bases). Germline assignment: CDR1 SNHLY and CDR2 FYNNEI. The CDR3 is made up of 14 amino acids. Trimming pared 9 bases from V and 7 bases from J, leaving 22 bases between. The CDR3 here is CARDSNRDVREQYF. As DNA, the CDR3 is TGTGCCAGAGATTCTAACAGGGACGTGCGGGAGCAGTACTTC.

About this clone: One end of the junction is discordant with germline, which a read error may explain. This sequence joins TRBV25-1 and TRBJ1-5, with D tentatively TRBD1 (5 bases). The CDR3 consists of 14 residues. The germline V gene encodes CDR1 MGHDK and CDR2 SYGVNS. CDR3 in DNA: TGTGCCAGCAGTGAGGCGGGGGGTAATCAGCCCCGGCATTTT. Amino acid sequence: CASSEAGGNQPRHF.